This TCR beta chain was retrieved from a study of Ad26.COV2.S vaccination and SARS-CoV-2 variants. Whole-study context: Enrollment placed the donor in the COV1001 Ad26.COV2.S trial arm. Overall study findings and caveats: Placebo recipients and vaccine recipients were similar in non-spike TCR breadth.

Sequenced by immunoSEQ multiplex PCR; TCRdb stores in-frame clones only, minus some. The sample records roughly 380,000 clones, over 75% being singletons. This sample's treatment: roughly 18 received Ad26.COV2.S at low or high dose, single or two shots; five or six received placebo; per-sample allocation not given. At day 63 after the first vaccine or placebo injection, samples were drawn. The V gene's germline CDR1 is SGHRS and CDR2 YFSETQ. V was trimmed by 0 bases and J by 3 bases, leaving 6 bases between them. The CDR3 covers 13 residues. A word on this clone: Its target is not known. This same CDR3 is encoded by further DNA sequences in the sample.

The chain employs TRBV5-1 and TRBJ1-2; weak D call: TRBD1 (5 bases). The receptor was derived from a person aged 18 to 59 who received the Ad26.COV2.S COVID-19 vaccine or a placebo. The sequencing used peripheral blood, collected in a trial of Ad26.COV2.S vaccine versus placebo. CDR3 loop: CASSLEGDYGYTF. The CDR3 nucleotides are TGCGCCAGCAGCTTGGAAGGGGACTATGGCTACACCTTC.